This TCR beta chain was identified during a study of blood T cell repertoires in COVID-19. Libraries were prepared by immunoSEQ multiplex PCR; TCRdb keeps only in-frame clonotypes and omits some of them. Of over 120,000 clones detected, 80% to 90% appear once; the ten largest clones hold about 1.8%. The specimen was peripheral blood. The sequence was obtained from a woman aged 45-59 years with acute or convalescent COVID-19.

The CDR3 DNA reads TGTGCCAGCAGCTCGACCCGGACAGACCTCGGGGAGACCCAGTACTTC. Protein: CASSSTRTDLGETQYF. The chain combines TRBV7-9 with TRBJ2-5; D is possibly TRBD1 (6 bases). Germline loops: CDR1 SEHNR, CDR2 FQNEAQ (reference sequence). Trimming took off 4 bases at V and 5 bases at J, with 20 bases between the two ends. This CDR3 has 16 residues.